The present T cell receptor beta chain was sequenced within a study of Ad26.COV2.S vaccination and SARS-CoV-2 variants. The overall study: Intramuscularly, Ad26.COV2.S was given either once or twice, 56 days apart. Study results and limitations: Possibly, TCR breadth and depth analyses underestimated total T cell responses.

Only in-frame clones appear in the TCRdb table, and some are missing; sequencing was by immunoSEQ multiplex PCR. This table has 410,000 or so clones, around 93% appearing once. Documented treatment: about 20 received Ad26.COV2.S at low or high dose, single or two shots; roughly five received placebo; per-sample allocation not given. It was on day 63 after the first vaccine or placebo injection that samples were taken. The shot given was an Ad26 vector that makes Wuhan-strain SARS-CoV-2 spike. The V end was cut by 1 base, the J end by 4 bases, with 6 bases between. The CDR3 is 13 amino acids. The germline V gene has CDR1 LNHDA and CDR2 SQIVND (reference sequence). On this clone: Its cognate antigen is unknown.

This clonotype originated in a person aged 18-60 years who received the Ad26.COV2.S COVID-19 vaccine or a placebo. This rearrangement joins TRBV19 to TRBJ2-3; D gene ambiguous. The sample here was peripheral blood, taken in a trial of Ad26.COV2.S vaccine versus placebo. For the CDR3, the DNA is TGTGCCAGTAGTATAGGCCCCCCAGATACGCAGTATTTT. Amino acid sequence: CASSIGPPDTQYF.